The 19 T cell receptor beta chains presented below share a single source sample, sequenced in a study of control samples from healthy donors and cancer patients (dated by TCRdb to 2020 to 2021). Library preparation employed the immunoSEQ multiplex PCR assay. TCRdb obtained this table from immuneACCESS and retained in-frame rearrangements with V and J assigned. These tables miss some clones; where compared with another copy, unresolved V genes account for less than half of the shortfall, and the remainder is unexplained. The sample profile shows about 410,000 clones; around 90% of them were found once. 5% to 8% of the sample is taken by the ten largest. Sequenced material: PBMCs. These receptors all stem from a man between 40 and 49 years old with head and neck cancer.

The chain carries TRBV6-5 and TRBJ2-2; perhaps D is TRBD1 or TRBD2 (5 bases each). This CDR3 spans 14 amino acids. CDR1 MNHEY and CDR2 SVGAGI come from the germline V gene. Trimming stripped 5 bases from V and 5 bases from J, with 12 bases between. The CDR3 here is CASSPRGGTGELFF. The CDR3 DNA sequence: TGTGCCAGCAGTCCTCGTGGGGGTACCGGGGAGCTGTTTTTT.

V gene TRBV30 combines with J gene TRBJ2-7; 8 positions agree with TRBD1. Per germline, CDR1 GTSNPN and CDR2 SVGIG (reference sequence). The CDR3 has 15 amino acids. V dropped 4 bases and J dropped 1; count of bases not matched to a gene: 9. DNA for the CDR3: TGTGCCTGGACGTTCCGGGACAGGCTGTCCTACGAGCAGTACTTC. Translated, it gives CAWTFRDRLSYEQYF. Drawing the rest from reference TRBV30 and TRBJ2-7, the complete variable domain is SQTIHQWPATLVQPVGSPLSLECTVEGTSNPNLYWYRQAAGRGLQLLFYSVGIGQISSEVPQNLSASRPQDRQFILSSKKLLLSDSGFYLCAWTFRDRLSYEQYFGPGTRLTVT.

The rearrangement joins TRBV9 to TRBJ1-2, with TRBD1 matching over 7 bases. CDR3 length equals 14 residues. The V segment lost 3 bases and the J segment 1 base; nucleotides outside the gene matches: 3. CDR1 and CDR2 from the germline V gene are SGDLS and YYNGEE. The DNA for the CDR3 is TGTGCCAGCAGCGCAAGGGACAGTAACTATGGCTACACCTTC. This sequence encodes CASSARDSNYGYTF. The full variable domain, in which reference TRBV9 and TRBJ1-2 provide the parts outside the CDR3, is DSGVTQTPKHLITATGQRVTLRCSPRSGDLSVYWYQQSLDQGLQFLIQYYNGEERAKGNILERFSAQQFPDLHSELNLSSLELGDSALYFCASSARDSNYGYTFGSGTRLTVV.

The chain carries TRBV19 and TRBJ2-7; D gene unclear. Germline V gene sequence: CDR1 LNHDA, CDR2 SQIVND (reference sequence). CDR3 length equals 13 residues. Deletions cut 4 bases from V and 1 base from J, with 8 bases between. As DNA, the CDR3 is TGTGCCAGTAGTAATCCACTTTCCTACGAGCAGTACTTC. It is translated as CASSNPLSYEQYF.

The rearrangement joins TRBV28 to TRBJ1-1; maybe TRBD1 (5 bases). CDR1 and CDR2 (germline): MDHEN, SYDVKM. This CDR3 comprises 12 residues. Trimming stripped 3 bases from V and 7 bases from J, with 9 bases between. The DNA for the CDR3 is TGTGCCAGCAGTTTCAGGGCACTTGAAGCTTTCTTT. Translated, it gives CASSFRALEAFF.

The chain combines TRBV6-5 with TRBJ1-3, with D hard to call. The CDR3 length is 15 residues. Germline assignment: CDR1 MNHEY and CDR2 SVGAGI. V lost 6 bases and J 0 bases, leaving 12 bases between the germline ends. CDR3 DNA sequence: TGTGCCAGCAGACTTTGGACGGCCTCTGGAAACACCATATATTTT. This translates into CASRLWTASGNTIYF.

The V gene is TRBV3-1 (or the pseudogene TRBV3-2), the J gene TRBJ1-5, with D perhaps matching TRBD1 (5 bases). CDR1 is LGHDT, CDR2 YNNKEL, per germline (reference sequence). The V and J ends lost 2 bases and 4 bases respectively, with 9 bases between them. The CDR3 totals 14 residues. CDR3 sequence reads: CASSQQGYNQPQHF. DNA for the CDR3: TGTGCCAGCAGCCAACAGGGCTATAATCAGCCCCAGCATTTT.

The V and J genes are TRBV2 and TRBJ1-1; no firm D call. There are 14 residues in the CDR3. Per germline, CDR1 SNHLY and CDR2 FYNNEI. V dropped 6 bases and J dropped 7 bases, with 18 bases sitting between them. CDR3 sequence: CASSTLEGFSEAFF. For the CDR3, the DNA is TGTGCCAGCAGCACCTTGGAGGGATTTAGTGAAGCTTTCTTT. Supplemented by reference TRBV2 and TRBJ1-1, the full variable domain reads EPEVTQTPSHQVTQMGQEVILRCVPISNHLYFYWYRQILGQKVEFLVSFYNNEISEKSEIFDDQFSVERPDGSNFTLKIRSTKLEDSAMYFCASSTLEGFSEAFFGQGTRLTVV.

This chain connects TRBV7-9 to TRBJ1-4, with 7 bases lining up with TRBD1. Germline CDR1 and CDR2: SEHNR and FQNEAQ (reference sequence). After removal of 6 bases from V and 7 bases from J, the junction contained 8 bases not matched to a gene. This CDR3 spans 14 amino acids. The CDR3, as DNA: TGTGCCAGCAGTTCCGACAGGGCGGTTGAAAAACTGTTTTTT. Amino acids: CASSSDRAVEKLFF.

The chain is built from TRBV15 and TRBJ1-1; D call uncertain. This CDR3 is built from 15 residues. V was pared by 0 bases and J by 3 bases, with 11 bases between. Germline assignment: CDR1 LNHNV and CDR2 YYDKDF (reference sequence). CDR3 protein: CATSRDYTVDTEAFF. For the CDR3, the DNA is TGTGCCACCAGCAGAGATTATACGGTAGACACTGAAGCTTTCTTT.

This chain uses TRBV7-9 with TRBJ2-1; 7 bases align to TRBD2. The ends lost 2 bases at V and 5 bases at J; junction bases unmatched: 0. Germline V gene lookup returns CDR1 SEHNR and CDR2 FQNEAQ (reference sequence). The CDR3 totals 13 residues. The CDR3 spells CASSLSGNNEQFF. The CDR3 DNA reads TGTGCCAGCAGCTTAAGCGGGAACAATGAGCAGTTCTTC. Filled out from reference TRBV7-9 and TRBJ2-1, the complete variable domain reads DTGVSQNPRHKITKRGQNVTFRCDPISEHNRLYWYRQTLGQGPEFLTYFQNEAQLEKSRLLSDRFSAERPKGSFSTLEIQRTEQGDSAMYLCASSLSGNNEQFFGPGTRLTVL.

This clone was observed a few times. The chain uses TRBV11-2 and TRBJ1-1; TRBD1 might be the D (5 bases). The germline gives CDR1 SGHAT, CDR2 FQNNGV. The CDR3 covers 14 residues. Between the trimmed V and J ends, which lost 5 bases and 6 bases, there was a span of 16 bases. CDR3 sequence reads: CASSQTGGAAEAFF. CDR3 nucleotides: TGTGCCAGCAGCCAAACGGGGGGAGCGGCTGAAGCTTTCTTT.

A note on this clone: Compared with germline, one end of the junction differs, possibly owing to a read error. This chain connects TRBV25-1 to TRBJ2-2; possibly TRBD1 for D (6 bases). This CDR3 is built from 14 residues. Germline V lookup: CDR1 MGHDK, CDR2 SYGVNS. The CDR3, as DNA: TGTGCCAGCAGAGGGACAAGGAACGCCGGGGAGCTGTTTTTT. Translation: CASRGTRNAGELFF.

The chain combines TRBV9 with TRBJ1-4; 7 nucleotides agree with TRBD1. This CDR3 is 17 amino acids long. Looked up from germline, CDR1 is SGDLS and CDR2 is YYNGEE. The V gene end was trimmed by 4 bases and the J gene end by 0 bases; junction bases not matched to a gene: 9. CDR3 sequence: CASSTDREGATNEKLFF. The CDR3 DNA is TGTGCCAGCAGCACCGACAGGGAAGGAGCAACTAATGAAAAACTGTTTTTT.

The chain has TRBV29-1 and TRBJ2-7; TRBD2 matches at 10 bases. CDR1 is SQVTM and CDR2 is ANQGSEA in the germline V gene. J was trimmed by 2 bases and V by 2 bases; bases with no gene match: 6. There are 15 residues in the CDR3. Written as DNA, the CDR3 is TGCAGCGTTGAAACGAGTAGCGGGAGGACCTACGAGCAGTACTTC. It is translated as CSVETSSGRTYEQYF.

The sample holds one count of this clone. The gene calls are TRBV7-9 and TRBJ2-7; D possibly corresponds to TRBD2 (5 bases). V was shortened by 1 base and J by 4 bases, with 5 bases between the two germline ends. The CDR3 spans 12 residues. Germline CDR1 SEHNR, CDR2 FQNEAQ (reference sequence). CDR3 nucleotide sequence: TGTGCCAGCAGCTTAGGGGAGTACGAGCAGTACTTC. It specifies CASSLGEYEQYF.

This sequence joins TRBV19 and TRBJ2-7, with D uncertain. Germline V gene data show CDR1 as LNHDA and CDR2 as SQIVND (reference sequence). The V and J ends lost 3 bases and 0 bases respectively, with 12 bases between them. The CDR3 covers 15 residues. CDR3 DNA sequence: TGTGCCAGTAGTATGTATTACGGACCCTCCTACGAGCAGTACTTC. It translates to CASSMYYGPSYEQYF.

V gene TRBV7-3 combines with J gene TRBJ1-2; no clear D gene. CDR3 length: 15 amino acids. With 7 bases removed from V and 4 bases from J, the gap between germline ends came to 19 bases. Germline assignment: CDR1 SGHTA and CDR2 FQGTGA. The CDR3 DNA sequence: TGTGCCAGCATTCAACCGCTACAAGGGTTCTATGGCTACACCTTC. Encoded protein: CASIQPLQGFYGYTF.

This chain links TRBV11-1 with TRBJ1-6; 11 bases fit TRBD1. The CDR3 runs to 15 residues. Per the germline V gene, CDR1 is SGHAT and CDR2 is FQDESV (reference sequence). V lost 8 bases, J lost 5 bases, and 5 bases stayed unmatched. The CDR3 DNA reads as TGTGCCAGCTCCCGGGACAGGGGGAATAATTCACCCCTCCACTTT. It specifies CASSRDRGNNSPLHF.